This T cell receptor (beta chain) emerged from a study of Graves' ophthalmopathy and Graves' hyperthyroidism. About the study: Blood was drawn at initial diagnosis, before any treatment.

Amplified material comprised TCR beta CDR3 regions derived from RNA transcripts. An initial RT-PCR round employing HTBI primers preceded a second-round multiplex PCR. MiXCR was run by TCRdb on the multiplex PCR reads, yielding one entry per CDR3 protein. The sample contains about 58,000 distinct CDR3 sequences, more than 40% of which appear only once. Ten or more counts support this clonotype. Antigen: not known. A read error may be the cause here, since a much bigger clone is one base away. Study-level findings and limits: Blood samples also showed most expanded thyroid clonotypes exceeding 0.001 frequency.

Moderate-to-severe activity, with CAS ≥3, NOSPECS ≥4 and duration under 3 months, characterized the donors with ophthalmopathy. Diagnoses were established from clinical symptoms, serum thyroxine, TRAb, thyroid ultrasound and orbital computed tomography. V was clipped by 8 bases and J by 1 base, with 14 bases between them. This CDR3 is 13 amino acids long. The germline CDR1 and CDR2 sequences are DFQATT and SNEGSKA (reference sequence). The genes are TRBV20-1 and TRBJ1-1, with D possibly matching TRBD1 (5 bases). The specimen sequenced was peripheral blood. The TCR originated in an adult woman with Graves' ophthalmopathy. The CDR3: CSLKGRGNTEAFF. The CDR3 DNA sequence: TGCAGTCTTAAGGGACGGGGGAACACTGAAGCTTTCTTT.